This TCR beta chain was profiled in a study of cytomegalovirus exposure and HLA in healthy donors. Study as a whole: The early release's HLA-typed donors yielded 65 million to 85 million unique TCRs.

Study results and caveats: A list of roughly 160 TCR beta chains associated with cytomegalovirus was given. One variant, a missense change in DCLRE1C, was linked in a later analysis to TCR beta V- and J-gene trimming.

Worth noting for this clone: Its antigen is still unknown.

The germline V gene encodes CDR1 SNHLY and CDR2 FYNNEI. The V end was cut by 10 bases, the J end by 8 bases, with 15 bases between. This CDR3 is 13 amino acids long. This PCR relied on a set of 60 Vbeta primers and 13 Jbeta primers. Original handling: An analysis that came later counted 80 million or so unique TCR beta chains, approximately 11 million shared. The repertoire was sequenced with immunoSEQ multiplex PCR; TCRdb's copy has only in-frame clones and lacks some. D and trimming come from the DNA, and the V and J calls and clone size come from that table. The top ten clones hold approximately 5% of a sample with roughly 95,000 clones, around 80% of them seen once.

Sequenced sample: PBMCs. V gene TRBV2 combines with J gene TRBJ1-6; D not resolved. This TCR was recovered from a young man in good health and CMV-seropositive. The DNA of the CDR3 is TGTGCCAACTGTGAGACTGCAGATTCACCCCTCCACTTT. This codes for CANCETADSPLHF.